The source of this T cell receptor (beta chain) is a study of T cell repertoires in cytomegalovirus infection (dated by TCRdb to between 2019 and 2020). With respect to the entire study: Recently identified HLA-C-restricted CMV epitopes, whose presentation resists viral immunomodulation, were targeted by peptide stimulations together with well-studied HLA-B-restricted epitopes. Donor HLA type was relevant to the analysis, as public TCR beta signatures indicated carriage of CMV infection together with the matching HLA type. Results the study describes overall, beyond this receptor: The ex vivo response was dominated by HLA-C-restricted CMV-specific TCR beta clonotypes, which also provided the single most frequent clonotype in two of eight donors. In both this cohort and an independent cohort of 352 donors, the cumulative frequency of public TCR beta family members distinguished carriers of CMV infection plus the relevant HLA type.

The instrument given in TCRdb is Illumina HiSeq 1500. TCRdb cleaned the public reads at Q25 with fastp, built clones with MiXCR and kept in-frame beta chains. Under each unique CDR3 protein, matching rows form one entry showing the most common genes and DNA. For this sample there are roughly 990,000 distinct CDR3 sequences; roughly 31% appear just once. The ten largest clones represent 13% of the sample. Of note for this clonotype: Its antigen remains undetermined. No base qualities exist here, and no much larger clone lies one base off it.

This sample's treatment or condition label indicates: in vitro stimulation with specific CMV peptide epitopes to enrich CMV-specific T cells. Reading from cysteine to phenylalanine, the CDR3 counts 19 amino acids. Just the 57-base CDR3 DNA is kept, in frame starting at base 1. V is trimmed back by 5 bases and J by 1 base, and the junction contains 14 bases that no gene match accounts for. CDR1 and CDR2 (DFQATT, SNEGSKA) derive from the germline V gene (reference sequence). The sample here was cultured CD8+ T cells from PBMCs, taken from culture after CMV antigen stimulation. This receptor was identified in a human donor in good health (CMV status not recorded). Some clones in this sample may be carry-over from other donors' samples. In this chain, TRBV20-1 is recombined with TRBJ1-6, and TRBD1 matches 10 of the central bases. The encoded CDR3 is CSASFRDRGLSSYNSPLHF. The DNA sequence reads TGCAGTGCTTCCTTCCGGGACAGGGGACTTTCTTCCTATAATTCACCCCTCCACTTT.